A single sample is the source of the 7 T cell receptor beta chains below, sequenced in a study of cytomegalovirus exposure and HLA in healthy donors. The study ran its PCR with 60 Vbeta and 13 Jbeta primers. The assay was immunoSEQ multiplex PCR, and TCRdb's table has in-frame clones only and misses some. The data hold more than 35,000 clones, with around half observed a single time. Sequencing input: PBMCs. These receptors were taken from a middle-aged woman in good health and CMV-seropositive.

This sequence joins TRBV2 and TRBJ2-7, with TRBD2 as a possible D gene (7 bases). The CDR3 loop spans 15 amino acids. CDR1 SNHLY and CDR2 FYNNEI come from the germline V gene. V lost 7 bases to trimming and J lost 2 bases, with 18 bases between them. For the CDR3, the DNA is TGTGCCAGCACCCAAAGGGGGGGGCGGACCTACGAGCAGTACTTC. Amino acids: CASTQRGGRTYEQYF. The full variable domain, its missing parts supplied by reference TRBV2 and TRBJ2-7, is EPEVTQTPSHQVTQMGQEVILRCVPISNHLYFYWYRQILGQKVEFLVSFYNNEISEKSEIFDDQFSVERPDGSNFTLKIRSTKLEDSAMYFCASTQRGGRTYEQYFGPGTRLTVT.

The chain is built from TRBV6-6 and TRBJ1-1, with TRBD1 as a possible D gene (6 bases). The germline V gene encodes CDR1 MNHNY and CDR2 SVGAGI (reference sequence). V was clipped by 6 bases and J by 10 bases, with 15 bases between them. There are 12 residues in the CDR3. The CDR3 region is CASSSDRQRAFF. In DNA form, the CDR3 reads TGTGCCAGCAGCAGTGACAGGCAACGAGCTTTCTTT.

V gene TRBV7-7 combines with J gene TRBJ2-5; 8 bases are shared with TRBD2. V lost 5 bases, J lost 5 bases, and 7 bases stayed unmatched. From germline, CDR1 is SSHAT and CDR2 FNYEAQ (reference sequence). This CDR3 spans 14 amino acids. The CDR3 loop is CASSQGLDRETQYF. The CDR3 DNA follows: TGTGCCAGCAGCCAGGGACTAGACAGGGAGACCCAGTACTTC.

This clone was observed a few times. This sequence joins TRBV16 and TRBJ1-4, with 7 positions matching TRBD1. Trimming removed 0 bases from V and 3 bases from J; junction bases left unmatched: 7. Germline V lookup: CDR1 KGHSY, CDR2 FQNENV. This CDR3 is 17 amino acids long. The CDR3 protein is CASSQSLRDSSNEKLFF. Written as DNA, the CDR3 is TGTGCCAGCAGCCAATCTTTGCGGGACAGCTCTAATGAAAAACTGTTTTTT.

This clone was picked up one time. This sequence joins TRBV30 and TRBJ2-7, with 12 bases aligning to TRBD2. The V gene's germline CDR1 is GTSNPN and CDR2 SVGIG (reference sequence). CDR3 length: 13 amino acids. The trim removed 3 bases at V and 6 bases at J, leaving 3 bases unmatched. CDR3 coding DNA: TGTGCCTGGAGGCTAGCGGGGGGGCGCGAGCAGTACTTC. Protein: CAWRLAGGREQYF.

This chain joins TRBV30 and TRBJ1-1; a possible D gene is TRBD1 (5 bases). With 3 bases removed from V and 7 bases from J, the gap between germline ends came to 21 bases. This CDR3 contains 15 residues. CDR1 GTSNPN and CDR2 SVGIG come from the germline V gene (reference sequence). The CDR3 nucleotides are TGTGCCTGGAGCGTTGGACAAACCCCATCAAATGAAGCTTTCTTT. This translates into CAWSVGQTPSNEAFF.

This clone was detected only a few times. CDR3 protein: CAISESRDRGEKLFF. CDR3 sequence (DNA): TGTGCCATCAGTGAGTCGAGGGACAGGGGAGAAAAACTGTTTTTT. The J gene is TRBJ1-4, the V gene TRBV10-3; 10 positions agree with TRBD1. Germline V gene sequence: CDR1 ENHRY, CDR2 SYGVKD. The CDR3 contains 15 residues. V dropped 0 bases and J dropped 8; count of bases not matched to a gene: 3.